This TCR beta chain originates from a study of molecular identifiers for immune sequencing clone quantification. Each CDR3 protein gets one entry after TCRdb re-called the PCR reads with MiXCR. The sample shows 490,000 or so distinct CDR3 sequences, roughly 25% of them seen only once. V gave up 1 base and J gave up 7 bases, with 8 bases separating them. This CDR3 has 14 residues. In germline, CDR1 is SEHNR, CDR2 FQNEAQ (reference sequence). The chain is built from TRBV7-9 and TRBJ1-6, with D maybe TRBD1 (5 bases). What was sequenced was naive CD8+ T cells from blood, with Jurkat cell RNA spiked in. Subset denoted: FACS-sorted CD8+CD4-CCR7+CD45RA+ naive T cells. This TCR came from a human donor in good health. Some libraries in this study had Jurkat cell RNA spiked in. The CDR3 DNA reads TGTGCCAGCAGCTTAGGGTGGGGGAATTCACCCCTCCACTTT. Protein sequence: CASSLGWGNSPLHF. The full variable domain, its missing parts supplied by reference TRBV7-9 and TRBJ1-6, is DTGVSQNPRHKITKRGQNVTFRCDPISEHNRLYWYRQTLGQGPEFLTYFQNEAQLEKSRLLSDRFSAERPKGSFSTLEIQRTEQGDSAMYLCASSLGWGNSPLHFGNGTRLTVT.